This TCR beta chain was found in a study of a mutant IDH1 vaccine in newly diagnosed glioma. In the study overall: Patients got their first vaccination 4-6 weeks after radiotherapy alone, or with temozolomide cycles. Patients got radiotherapy, temozolomide, or both beforehand, and most got both.

TCRdb's copy holds only in-frame clones and misses some; the assay was immunoSEQ multiplex PCR. This table holds about 56,000 clones, 60% to 80% found once. This clone was picked up one time. The antigen is undetermined. Specified time point: week 47, end of study. What each vaccine dose contained was 300 ug of mutant IDH1 20-mer peptide, accompanied by topical imiquimod. From germline, CDR1 is SGHNT and CDR2 YYREEE (reference sequence). Trimming cost V 3 bases and J 2 bases; bases outside gene matches: 1. The CDR3 runs to 14 residues. This TCR was recovered from a man aged 45 to 65 with glioma. The chain joins TRBV5-4 to TRBJ2-1, with 8 bases identical to TRBD1. Sequencing was performed on PBMCs, taken from a glioma patient whose treatment included an IDH1 peptide vaccine. In DNA, the CDR3 is TGTGCCAGCAGCTACAGGGGGACCTACAATGAGCAGTTCTTC. It codes for CASSYRGTYNEQFF.